The 28 T cell receptor beta chains reported below all come from one sample, sequenced in a study of T cell responses to AZD1222 COVID-19 vaccine. Some clones are missing from TCRdb's copy, which holds only in-frame ones; the method was immunoSEQ multiplex PCR. The repertoire includes about 140,000 clones, 92% of them detected once, and about 4.1% sits in the top ten. The source was peripheral blood, collected 28 days after the second AZD1222 dose. The receptors originated from an adult who received the AZD1222 COVID-19 vaccine.

This clone was found once. The gene calls are TRBV28 and TRBJ2-7; TRBD2 matches at 9 bases. The CDR3 spans 14 residues. Per germline, CDR1 MDHEN and CDR2 SYDVKM. V was clipped by 7 bases and J by 3 bases; unmatched bases: 7. The CDR3 loop reads CASTSSGNDYEQYF. CDR3 coding DNA: TGTGCCAGCACCTCTAGCGGGAACGACTACGAGCAGTACTTC.

The gene calls are TRBV9 and TRBJ1-6; D is unresolved. Looked up from germline, CDR1 is SGDLS and CDR2 is YYNGEE. Trimming stripped 3 bases from V and 13 bases from J, with 8 bases between. CDR3 length: 11 residues. CDR3 loop: CASSGAGPLHF. CDR3 DNA sequence: TGTGCCAGCAGCGGAGCGGGTCCCCTCCACTTT.

The chain joins TRBV28 to TRBJ1-2; D gene unclear. The germline V and J ends were trimmed by 2 bases and 7 bases, with 11 bases remaining between them. Looked up from germline, CDR1 is MDHEN and CDR2 is SYDVKM. The CDR3 is 13 amino acids. For the CDR3, the DNA is TGTGCCAGCAGTTTAAGGGCATCGGGTGGCTACACCTTC. This translates into CASSLRASGGYTF.

The chain joins TRBV7-2 to TRBJ1-5, with TRBD1 matching 7 bases. The CDR3 covers 15 residues. Germline assignment: CDR1 SGHTA and CDR2 FQGNSA. V gave up 2 bases and J gave up 4 bases; unmatched junction bases: 5. CDR3: CASSLSGTANQPQHF. The CDR3 DNA follows: TGTGCCAGCAGCTTATCCGGGACAGCAAATCAGCCCCAGCATTTT.

The V call is TRBV19, the J call TRBJ2-7; 14 positions match TRBD2. Germline V gives CDR1 LNHDA, CDR2 SQIVND (reference sequence). V trimming: 5 bases; J trimming: 3 bases; junction bases outside the gene matches: 3. The CDR3 length is 15 residues. CDR3 protein: CASSPGLAGVYEQYF. Written as DNA, the CDR3 is TGTGCCAGTAGTCCGGGACTAGCGGGGGTCTACGAGCAGTACTTC.

V is TRBV18 and J is TRBJ1-1, with no clear D. Between the trimmed V and J ends, which lost 4 bases and 1 base, there was a span of 7 bases. The CDR3 consists of 13 residues. CDR1 is KGHSH and CDR2 is LQKENI in the germline V gene. The CDR3 protein is CASSQTPNTEAFF. In DNA form, the CDR3 reads TGTGCCAGCTCACAGACACCGAACACTGAAGCTTTCTTT. The entire variable domain, with the rest obtained from reference TRBV18 and TRBJ1-1, is as follows: NAGVMQNPRHLVRRRGQEARLRCSPMKGHSHVYWYRQLPEEGLKFMVYLQKENIIDESGMPKERFSAEFPKEGPSILRIQQVVRGDSAAYFCASSQTPNTEAFFGQGTRLTVV.

The chain couples TRBV6-5 to TRBJ2-3; possibly TRBD1 for D (5 bases). This CDR3 is 14 amino acids long. The germline CDR1 and CDR2 sequences are MNHEY and SVGAGI. Trimming shortened V by 6 bases and J by 3 bases, and 13 bases separated the two germline ends. The CDR3 nucleotides read TGTGCCAGCAGGAAGGGGTGGGTAACAGATACGCAGTATTTT. Amino acid sequence: CASRKGWVTDTQYF.

This clone has only one observation. The chain recombines TRBV6-6 with TRBJ2-7; TRBD1 matches at 8 bases. The CDR3 has 16 amino acids. The germline V gene has CDR1 MNHNY and CDR2 SVGAGI (reference sequence). J was trimmed by 2 bases and V by 0 bases; bases with no gene match: 6. This chain's CDR3 is CASSYSRQGATYEQYF. The CDR3 DNA follows: TGTGCCAGCAGTTACTCGCGCCAGGGGGCCACCTACGAGCAGTACTTC.

The chain has TRBV27 and TRBJ1-5, with no clear D. The CDR3 is made up of 13 amino acids. CDR1 and CDR2 (germline): MNHEY, SMNVEV (reference sequence). The V end was cut by 5 bases, the J end by 6 bases, with 11 bases between. The CDR3 nucleotides are TGTGCCAGCAGTGGAAGGGTGAGTCAGCCCCAGCATTTT. Translating it yields CASSGRVSQPQHF.

The V and J genes are TRBV7-2 and TRBJ1-3; maybe TRBD1 (5 bases). Trimming removed 0 bases from V and 8 bases from J, with 11 bases in between. From germline, CDR1 is SGHTA and CDR2 FQGNSA. The CDR3 covers 14 residues. For the CDR3, the DNA is TGTGCCAGCAGCTTAGCGTACGGGGCGGACACCATATATTTT. It yields the protein CASSLAYGADTIYF. Full variable domain (outside the CDR3, taken from reference TRBV7-2 and TRBJ1-3): GAGVSQSPSNKVTEKGKDVELRCDPISGHTALYWYRQSLGQGLEFLIYFQGNSAPDKSGLPSDRFSAERTGGSVSTLTIQRTQQEDSAVYLCASSLAYGADTIYFGEGSWLTVV.

The V gene is TRBV2, the J gene TRBJ1-5; 7 bases are shared with TRBD1. V lost 6 bases, J lost 9 bases, and 8 bases stayed unmatched. This CDR3 contains 13 residues. From germline, CDR1 is SNHLY and CDR2 FYNNEI. CDR3 DNA: TGTGCCAGCAGCGACAGGGCGATGAGGCCCCAGCATTTT. Translation: CASSDRAMRPQHF.

The rearrangement uses TRBV5-6 and TRBJ1-2; D not certain. V lost 4 bases to trimming and J lost 8 bases, with 15 bases between them. The CDR3 extends over 13 amino acids. In germline, CDR1 is SGHDT, CDR2 YYEEEE. Here the CDR3 reads CASSRRRLYGYTF. As DNA, the CDR3 is TGTGCCAGCAGCCGGCGGAGGTTGTACGGCTACACCTTC.

The chain has TRBV12-3 or TRBV12-4 and TRBJ2-1; 9 bases agree with TRBD1. The CDR3 is 13 amino acids. The trim removed 6 bases at V and 8 bases at J, leaving 5 bases unmatched. Written as DNA, the CDR3 is TGTGCCAGCAGCTCTACAGGGGGCGATGAGCAGTTCTTC. Translation gives CASSSTGGDEQFF.

The chain uses TRBV7-9 and TRBJ1-2; D call uncertain. Germline V gene lookup returns CDR1 SEHNR and CDR2 FQNEAQ (reference sequence). The V and J ends lost 0 bases and 6 bases respectively, with 14 bases between them. This CDR3 has 15 residues. This CDR3 reads CASSLALAGNDGYTF. CDR3 DNA: TGTGCCAGCAGCTTAGCGCTTGCGGGGAACGATGGCTACACCTTC.

The chain carries TRBV10-3 and TRBJ2-5; 8 bases are shared with TRBD2. V trimming: 11 bases; J trimming: 5 bases; junction bases outside the gene matches: 13. Germline assignment: CDR1 ENHRY and CDR2 SYGVKD. The CDR3 runs to 14 residues. DNA of the CDR3: TGTGCCGCTAGCGAGGCGGGGGGTTCGGAGACCCAGTACTTC. It translates to CAASEAGGSETQYF.

The chain combines TRBV10-2 with TRBJ2-3, with D perhaps matching TRBD2 (5 bases). The CDR3 is made up of 15 amino acids. Germline lookup yields CDR1 WSHSY and CDR2 SAAADI. V was clipped by 5 bases and J by 0 bases, with 12 bases between them. CDR3 DNA: TGCGCCAGCAGTATGCGAGGGATAAGCACAGATACGCAGTATTTT. This codes for CASSMRGISTDTQYF.

The rearrangement links TRBV29-1 to TRBJ1-1; TRBD1 might be the D (5 bases). The CDR3 sequence is 13 residues long. Trimming took 7 bases from V and 1 from J, leaving 13 bases between them. Germline CDR1 is SQVTM and CDR2 is ANQGSEA. The CDR3 protein is CSGSEGTNTEAFF. For the CDR3, the DNA is TGCAGCGGATCCGAGGGGACGAACACTGAAGCTTTCTTT.

The chain carries TRBV14 and TRBJ2-7; 10 nucleotides agree with TRBD1. The CDR3 is 15 residues long. Germline loops: CDR1 SGHDN, CDR2 FVKESK. J lost 2 bases, V lost 4 bases, and 5 bases had no gene match. This chain's CDR3 is CASSPSGQGPYEQYF. CDR3 nucleotides: TGTGCCAGCAGCCCTTCGGGACAGGGGCCCTACGAGCAGTACTTC.

The rearrangement links TRBV6-2 or TRBV6-3 to TRBJ1-2; TRBD1 aligns across 8 bases. This CDR3 is built from 15 residues. CDR1 and CDR2 (germline): MNHEY, SVGEGT. V shed 4 bases, J shed 2 bases, and the junction held 6 bases outside the gene matches. The CDR3 region has the DNA TGTGCCAGCAGTTCCCGGACAGGGTCGAACTATGGCTACACCTTC. The encoded protein is CASSSRTGSNYGYTF.

The rearrangement links TRBV5-1 to TRBJ1-2; the match to TRBD1 covers 8 bases. In germline, CDR1 is SGHRS, CDR2 YFSETQ. The CDR3 covers 14 residues. Trimming removed 1 base from V and 4 bases from J; junction bases left unmatched: 3. CDR3: CASSLPGQGYGYTF. CDR3 sequence (DNA): TGCGCCAGCAGCTTGCCTGGACAGGGCTATGGCTACACCTTC.

This chain uses TRBV6-4 with TRBJ1-1; D remains ambiguous. Germline assignment: CDR1 MRHNA and CDR2 SNTAGT. With 6 bases removed from V and 2 bases from J, the gap between germline ends came to 10 bases. The CDR3 is 13 residues long. The CDR3 bases are TGTGCCAGCAGCGAAAAGCCTAACACTGAAGCTTTCTTT. Translation: CASSEKPNTEAFF.

The CDR3 protein is CASSGRAKETQYF. The CDR3 region has the DNA TGTGCCAGCAGTGGAAGGGCTAAAGAGACCCAGTACTTC. The V gene is TRBV25-1, the J gene TRBJ2-5; D unresolved. CDR1 and CDR2 (germline): MGHDK, SYGVNS. The CDR3 consists of 13 residues. V was pared by 4 bases and J by 3 bases, with 9 bases between.

In its sample, this clone was seen once. The chain is built from TRBV7-2 and TRBJ2-7, with 8 nucleotides matching TRBD2. CDR1 and CDR2 from the germline V gene are SGHTA and FQGNSA. The CDR3 is made up of 15 amino acids. V was pared by 2 bases and J by 6 bases, with 9 bases of the junction left unmatched. Here the CDR3 reads CASSLRSGSRSEQYF. CDR3 DNA: TGTGCCAGCAGCTTAAGAAGCGGGAGTCGTAGCGAGCAGTACTTC.

This rearrangement joins TRBV27 to TRBJ2-3, with 10 bases matching TRBD2. Germline CDR1 MNHEY, CDR2 SMNVEV (reference sequence). CDR3 length: 15 residues. V lost 2 bases and J lost 5; bases outside the gene matches: 4. The CDR3 DNA reads as TGTGCCAGCAGTTTAGGCCCTAGCGGGAGAGATACGCAGTATTTT. It yields the protein CASSLGPSGRDTQYF.

A single count supports this clone. The chain combines TRBV9 with TRBJ2-2; 10 bases fit TRBD2. The length of the CDR3 is 16 residues. Trimming removed 0 bases from V and 5 bases from J; junction bases left unmatched: 4. The V gene's germline CDR1 is SGDLS and CDR2 YYNGEE. As DNA, the CDR3 is TGTGCCAGCAGCGTAGGACTAGCGGGCAGGACCGGGGAGCTGTTTTTT. It codes for CASSVGLAGRTGELFF.

The rearrangement uses TRBV9 and TRBJ1-4, with D possibly being TRBD1 (5 bases). CDR1 and CDR2 (germline): SGDLS, YYNGEE. V was pared by 3 bases and J by 8 bases, with 14 bases between. CDR3 length: 14 residues. In DNA form, the CDR3 reads TGTGCCAGCAGCGGCCGCGAGGGGCGCGAAAAACTGTTTTTT. It encodes CASSGREGREKLFF.

The genes are TRBV12-3 or TRBV12-4 and TRBJ2-5; tentatively, D is TRBD2 (6 bases). CDR3 size: 11 residues. Trimming shortened V by 6 bases and J by 5 bases, and 7 bases separated the two germline ends. The CDR3, as DNA: TGTGCCAGCAGCGGAGGGGAGACCCAGTACTTC. Translated, it gives CASSGGETQYF.

The chain recombines TRBV7-2 with TRBJ2-7; 8 nucleotides line up with TRBD2. CDR1 and CDR2 from the germline V gene are SGHTA and FQGNSA. The V segment lost 5 bases and the J segment 0 bases; nucleotides outside the gene matches: 9. The length of the CDR3 is 16 residues. This CDR3 reads CASSLGAGGSSYEQYF. The CDR3 DNA is TGTGCCAGCAGCCTGGGGGCGGGGGGTAGCTCCTACGAGCAGTACTTC.